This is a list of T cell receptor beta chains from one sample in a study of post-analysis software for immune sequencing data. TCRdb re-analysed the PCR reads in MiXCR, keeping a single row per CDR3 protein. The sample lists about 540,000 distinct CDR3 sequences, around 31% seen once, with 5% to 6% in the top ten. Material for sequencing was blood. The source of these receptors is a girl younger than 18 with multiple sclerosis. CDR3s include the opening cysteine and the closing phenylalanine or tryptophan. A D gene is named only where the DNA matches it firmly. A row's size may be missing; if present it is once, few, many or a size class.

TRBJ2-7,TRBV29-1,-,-,TGCAGCGCCAAGGACTTACAGAGGAAGTCCTACGAGCAGTACTTC,CSAKDLQRKSYEQYF
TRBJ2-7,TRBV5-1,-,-,TGCGCCAGCAGCCCCATACAGGGCGCCTCCGGCGAGCAGTACTTC,CASSPIQGASGEQYF
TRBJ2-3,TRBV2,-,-,TGTGCCAGCAGCCCCGGTGGACTTAGCACAGATACGCAGTATTTT,CASSPGGLSTDTQYF
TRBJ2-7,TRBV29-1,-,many,TGCAGCGTTGTCGCCGGGGGTGGGACCTACGAGCAGTACTTC,CSVVAGGGTYEQYF
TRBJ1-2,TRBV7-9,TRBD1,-,TGTGCCAGCATCCCAGGACAGGGTGACTATGGCTACACCTTC,CASIPGQGDYGYTF
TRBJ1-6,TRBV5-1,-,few,TGCGCCAGCAGCCTAGAAGGGGTAAATTCACCCCTCCACTTT,CASSLEGVNSPLHF
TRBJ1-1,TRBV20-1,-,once,TGCAGTGCTGGTCCGGTTGGCACTGAAGCTTTCTTT,CSAGPVGTEAFF
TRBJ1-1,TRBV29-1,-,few,TGCAGCGTTGGTAGGGACACCAACACTGAAGCTTTCTTT,CSVGRDTNTEAFF
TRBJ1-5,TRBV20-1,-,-,TGCAGTGCTAGGGGGGGGACCAGCAATCAGCCCCAGCATTTT,CSARGGTSNQPQHF
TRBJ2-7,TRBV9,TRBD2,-,TGTGCCAGCAGCGTGAGAGCGGGAGCCTACGAGCAGTACTTC,CASSVRAGAYEQYF
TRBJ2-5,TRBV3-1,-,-,TGTGCCAGCAGGGGACAGCGGGAGGAGACCCAGTACTTC,CASRGQREETQYF
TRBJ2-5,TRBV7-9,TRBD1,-,TGTGCCAGCAGTATTCTTCGGGACAGAGAGACCCAGTACTTC,CASSILRDRETQYF
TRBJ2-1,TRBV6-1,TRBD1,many,TGTGCCAGCAGTGAAAAGGCAGGGGGCGCCTACAATGAGCAGTTCTTC,CASSEKAGGAYNEQFF
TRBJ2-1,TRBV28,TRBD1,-,TGTGCCAGCACTACGCTGGACAGGTTGGGGGAGCAGTTCTTC,CASTTLDRLGEQFF
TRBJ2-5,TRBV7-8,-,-,TGTGCCAGCAGCTTAGTCCCATCAGGGATTCAAGAGACCCAGTACTTC,CASSLVPSGIQETQYF
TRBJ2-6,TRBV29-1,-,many,TGCAGCGTTGATGTTTCTGGGGCCAACGTCCTGACTTTC,CSVDVSGANVLTF
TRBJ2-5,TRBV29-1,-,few,TGCAGCATTATCAGGGAACAAGAGACCCAGTACTTC,CSIIREQETQYF
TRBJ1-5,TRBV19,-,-,TGTGCCAGTAGTCCTCGGGATGGCAATCAGCCCCAGCATTTT,CASSPRDGNQPQHF
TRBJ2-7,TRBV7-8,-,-,TGTGCCAGCAGTTGGCAGGCTTCTTCCTACGAGCAGTACTTC,CASSWQASSYEQYF
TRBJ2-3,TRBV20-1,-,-,TGCAGTGCTCTGGGGGACGGGGGGCGCACAGATACGCAGTATTTT,CSALGDGGRTDTQYF
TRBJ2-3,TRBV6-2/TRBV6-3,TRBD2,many,TGTGCCAGCAGTCTCACCGGGGGAGGGACAGATACGCAGTATTTT,CASSLTGGGTDTQYF
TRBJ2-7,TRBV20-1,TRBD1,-,TGCAGTGCTAGAAGACCCCGGCAGGGGGCAATCGAGCAGTACTTC,CSARRPRQGAIEQYF
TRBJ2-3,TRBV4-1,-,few,TGCGCCAGCAGCCAAGCCGGACTCGCTATCACAGATACGCAGTATTTT,CASSQAGLAITDTQYF
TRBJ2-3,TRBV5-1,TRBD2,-,TGCGCCAGCAGCTCCCGGGGGGGGATCGATACGCAGTATTTT,CASSSRGGIDTQYF
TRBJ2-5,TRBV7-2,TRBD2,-,TGTGCCAGCAGCTTATTACCCTCGTCTAGCGGGACCCAAGAGACCCAGTACTTC,CASSLLPSSSGTQETQYF
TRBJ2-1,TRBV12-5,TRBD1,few,TGTGCTAGTGGTTTGTCCCAGACAGGGTGGCATGAGCAGTTCTTC,CASGLSQTGWHEQFF
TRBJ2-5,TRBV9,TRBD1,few,TGTGCCAGCAGCGGTTACCGGGACAGAGGGGAGACCCAGTACTTC,CASSGYRDRGETQYF
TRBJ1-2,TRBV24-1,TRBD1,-,TGTGCCACCAGTGATTCTCCCGGGACAGGGGGCTCTGGCTACACCTTC,CATSDSPGTGGSGYTF
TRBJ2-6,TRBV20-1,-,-,TGCAGTGCTCCGGACGGAACCTCTGGGGCCAACGCCCTGACTTTC,CSAPDGTSGANALTF
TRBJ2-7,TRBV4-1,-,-,TGCGCCAGCTCATCCTTACGGGGCGAGCAGTACTTC,CASSSLRGEQYF
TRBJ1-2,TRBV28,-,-,TGTGCCAGCAGTCCCCGGATACACTATGGCTACACCTTC,CASSPRIHYGYTF
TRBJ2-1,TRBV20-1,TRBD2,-,TGCAGTGCTAGAGATTCTAGCGGGGGGGCCCTTGAGCAGTTCTTC,CSARDSSGGALEQFF
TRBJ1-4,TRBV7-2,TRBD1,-,TGTGCCAGCTCCCAGTCCGGACAGGGTTACGAAAAACTGTTTTTT,CASSQSGQGYEKLFF
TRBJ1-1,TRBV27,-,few,TGTGCCAGCGGGATAGGACAGCTGAACACTGAAGCTTTCTTT,CASGIGQLNTEAFF
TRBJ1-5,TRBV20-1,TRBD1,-,TGCAGTGCTAGAGTCCTAGGACAGGGCGCTTATAGCAATCAGCCCCAGCATTTT,CSARVLGQGAYSNQPQHF
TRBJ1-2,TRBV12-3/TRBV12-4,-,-,TGTGCCAGCAGTTTCGAGTCTGACTATGGCTACACCTTC,CASSFESDYGYTF
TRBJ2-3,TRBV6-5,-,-,TGTGCCAGCAACCTCATTGGGGGCCGTGGAGATACGCAGTATTTT,CASNLIGGRGDTQYF
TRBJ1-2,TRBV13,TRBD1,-,TGTGCCAGCAGCTTTGGCTGGAGGGGGCAGGATGGCTACACCTTC,CASSFGWRGQDGYTF
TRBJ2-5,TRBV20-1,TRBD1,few,TGCAGTGCTAGATCAGACAGGGGGCTTCAAGAGACCCAGTACTTC,CSARSDRGLQETQYF
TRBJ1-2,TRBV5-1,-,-,TGCGCCAGCAGCTCTGCGGACGTATATGGCTACACCTTC,CASSSADVYGYTF
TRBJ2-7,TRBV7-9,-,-,TGTGCCAGCACCCTATCAGCAGACTCCTACGAGCAGTACTTC,CASTLSADSYEQYF
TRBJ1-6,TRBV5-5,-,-,TGTGCCAGCAGGATTGGACAGCGCGAACTCCCTAATTCACCCCTCCACTTT,CASRIGQRELPNSPLHF
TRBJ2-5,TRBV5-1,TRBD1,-,TGCGCCAGCAGCCCCGTGACAGGGGGGGAGACCCAGTACTTC,CASSPVTGGETQYF
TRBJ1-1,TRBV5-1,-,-,TGCGCCAGCAGCTTGGAGTCGGGGGCTGAAGCTTTCTTT,CASSLESGAEAFF
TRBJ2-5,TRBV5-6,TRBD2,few,TGTGCCAGCAGCTTGGAGAGTAGCGGGGGGGTGACCCAGTACTTC,CASSLESSGGVTQYF
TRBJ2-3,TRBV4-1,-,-,TGCGCCAGCAGCCACGGGGGTGGGATGGGGACAGATACGCAGTATTTT,CASSHGGGMGTDTQYF
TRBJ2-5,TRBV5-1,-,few,TGCGCCAGCAGCTTGGGTCCAGGTCCCCAAGAGACCCAGTACTTC,CASSLGPGPQETQYF
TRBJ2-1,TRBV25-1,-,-,TGTGCCAGCAGGTTAGGGGGGGATGAGCAGTTCTTC,CASRLGGDEQFF
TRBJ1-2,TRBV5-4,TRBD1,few,TGTGCCAGCAGCTTTCGACAGGGCATCGGGGGCTACACCTTC,CASSFRQGIGGYTF
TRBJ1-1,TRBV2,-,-,TGTGCCAGCAGTGAAGCTGGACAGTATGAAGCTTTCTTT,CASSEAGQYEAFF
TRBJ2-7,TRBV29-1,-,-,TGCAGCGTCCGGACGGAGAGCTACGAGCAGTACTTC,CSVRTESYEQYF
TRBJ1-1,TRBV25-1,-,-,TGTGCCAGCAAGCGAACAGGGTATAGGAACACTGAAGCTTTCTTT,CASKRTGYRNTEAFF
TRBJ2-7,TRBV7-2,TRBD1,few,TGTGCCAGCAGCGGGACAGGGTCCCGGGAGCAGTACTTC,CASSGTGSREQYF
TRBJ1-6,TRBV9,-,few,TGTGCCAGCAGCGTAGGCCCAGGGATAGGCGATTCACCCCTCCACTTT,CASSVGPGIGDSPLHF
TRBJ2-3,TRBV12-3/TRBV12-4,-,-,TGTGCCAGCAGTCCGAGGGGGGGGCGGGATACGCAGTATTTT,CASSPRGGRDTQYF
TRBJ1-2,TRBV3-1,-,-,TGTGCCAGCAGCCCCAGGACGGTTACTAACTATGGCTACACCTTC,CASSPRTVTNYGYTF
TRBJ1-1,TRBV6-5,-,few,TGTGCCAGCAGTGAGACGAGGAACACTGAAGCTTTCTTT,CASSETRNTEAFF
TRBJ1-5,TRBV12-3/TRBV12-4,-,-,TGTGCCAGCAGTTTACAACGGGGATCGGGCAATCAGCCCCAGCATTTT,CASSLQRGSGNQPQHF
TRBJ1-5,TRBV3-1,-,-,TGTGCCAGCAGCGGACAGTTTAGCAATCAGCCCCAGCATTTT,CASSGQFSNQPQHF
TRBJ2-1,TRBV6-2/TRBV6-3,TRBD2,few,TGTGCCAGCAGTTACTCCCCAACTAGCGGGGTTGCGTTCTTC,CASSYSPTSGVAFF